The TCR beta chain under discussion was sequenced for a study of CD8 T cells in ankylosing spondylitis. This clonotype was observed a few times. The antigen is not known. The CDR3 extends over 15 amino acids. Germline trimming cut 6 bases from V and 6 bases from J; bases unmatched to any gene: 11. Per the germline V gene, CDR1 is SEHNR and CDR2 is FQNEAQ (reference sequence). Molecular-barcoded quantitative 5'-RACE produced these TCR beta libraries. TCRdb analysed the 5' RACE reads with MiXCR anew, one entry per CDR3 protein. The sample yields roughly 700,000 distinct CDR3 sequences, around 19% seen once. Findings and limits, study-wide: A motif of under ten highly homologous TCR beta variants was seen as apparently characteristic of ankylosing spondylitis blood. Certain motif variants had earlier appeared in reactive arthritis synovial fluid and blood. Disease-linked clones displayed a CD8+ phenotype and appeared relatively rarely in peripheral blood. Within matched ankylosing spondylitis synovial fluid, disease-linked clones were reportedly significantly enriched.

This rearrangement joins TRBV7-9 to TRBJ1-2; 9 bases align to TRBD1. The sequence was obtained from a male donor with ankylosing spondylitis. The sequenced sample consisted of blood, either unsorted or a sorted T cell fraction (not recorded which). DNA for the CDR3: TGTGCCAGCAGACACTCGACAGGGGGGGTTGATGGCTACACCTTC. This encodes CASRHSTGGVDGYTF.